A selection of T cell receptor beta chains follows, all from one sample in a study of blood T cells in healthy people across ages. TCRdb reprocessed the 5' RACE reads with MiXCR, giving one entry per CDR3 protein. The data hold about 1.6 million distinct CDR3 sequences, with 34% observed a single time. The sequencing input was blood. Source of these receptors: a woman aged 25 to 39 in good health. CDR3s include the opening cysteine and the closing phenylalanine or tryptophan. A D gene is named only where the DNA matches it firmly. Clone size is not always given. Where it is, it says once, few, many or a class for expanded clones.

TGTGCCAGCAGTTTCCGACTAGCGGGGGAACAAGAGACCCAGTACTTC CASSFRLAGEQETQYF TRBJ2-5 TRBV6-1 - 16 TRBD2
TGCAGTGCTAGTCCTTGGGGGGACAGGGGATACGAGCAGTACTTC CSASPWGDRGYEQYF TRBJ2-7 TRBV20-1 few 15 TRBD1
TGTGCCAGCAGTTCCATCTCTTCGACAGGGAGAAATCAGCCCCAGCATTTT CASSSISSTGRNQPQHF TRBJ1-5 TRBV27 - 17 TRBD1
TGCGCCAGCAGCCCAATAGGCGGGAGCTCCTATAATTCACCCCTCCACTTT CASSPIGGSSYNSPLHF TRBJ1-6 TRBV4-1 few 17 -
TGTGCCAGCAGTTACTCGCAAGATGGGGGGCAGTATTTT CASSYSQDGGQYF TRBJ2-3 TRBV6-5 - 13 -
TGCGCCAGCAGCCCGCAGGCAGTGAACGCTGAAGCTTTCTTT CASSPQAVNAEAFF TRBJ1-1 TRBV5-1 few 14 -
TGTGCCAGCAGTTTACGGCTCTCGGGGGAGACCCAGTACTTC CASSLRLSGETQYF TRBJ2-5 TRBV25-1 many 14 -
TGCGCCAGCAGCCAAGATTTGATCGCCGGCACTGAAGCTTTCTTT CASSQDLIAGTEAFF TRBJ1-1 TRBV4-1 - 15 -
TGTGCCTGGAGGCCCCCCGGGACAGGGATTCAGCCCCAGCATTTT CAWRPPGTGIQPQHF TRBJ1-5 TRBV30 - 15 TRBD1
TGTGCCAGCAGCCCCCCGGCGGGAGGAGTAGATACGCAGTATTTT CASSPPAGGVDTQYF TRBJ2-3 TRBV9 few 15 TRBD2
TGTGCCAGCAGCGTAGACAGGGGCCCTTACATCGGTGAGCAGTTCTTC CASSVDRGPYIGEQFF TRBJ2-1 TRBV9 - 16 TRBD1
TGCAGCGTTGATGATCCCGACACAGGGAGCTCCTACAATGAGCAGTTCTTC CSVDDPDTGSSYNEQFF TRBJ2-1 TRBV29-1 - 17 -
TGTGCCAGCAGTTCTACCGGGACAGCTAACACTGAAGCTTTCTTT CASSSTGTANTEAFF TRBJ1-1 TRBV7-9 few 15 TRBD1
TGTGCCAGCAGCTTTGACAGGCGGAGCTCCTACGAGCAGTACTTC CASSFDRRSSYEQYF TRBJ2-7 TRBV7-8 - 15 -
TGCGCCAGCAGCTTGGATGGGGACAGAAGTACCGGGGAGCTGTTTTTT CASSLDGDRSTGELFF TRBJ2-2 TRBV5-1 - 16 TRBD1
TGTGCCAGCTCACCAGCCATCAGGGAAAACTACGAGCAGTACTTC CASSPAIRENYEQYF TRBJ2-7 TRBV18 few 15 -
TGCGCCAGCAGCTGGGGCGGTGAGGGGAATGAAGCTTTCTTT CASSWGGEGNEAFF TRBJ1-1 TRBV5-1 - 14 -
TGTGCCAGCAGCTTAGGACTGGAGACCTACAATGAGCAGTTCTTC CASSLGLETYNEQFF TRBJ2-1 TRBV11-2 few 15 -
TGCGCCAGCAGCCACGGGGGACAGGGGCAAGAGACCCAGTACTTC CASSHGGQGQETQYF TRBJ2-5 TRBV5-1 - 15 TRBD1
TGCAGTGCTAATACCGCGAACACCGGGGAGCTGTTTTTT CSANTANTGELFF TRBJ2-2 TRBV20-1 - 13 -
TGCGCCAGCAGCCGCGGACAGGGTAAGGGCACAGATACGCAGTATTTT CASSRGQGKGTDTQYF TRBJ2-3 TRBV5-1 - 16 TRBD1
TGCAGCGTTGTGTTGACAACTCAACAAGAGACCCAGTACTTC CSVVLTTQQETQYF TRBJ2-5 TRBV29-1 many 14 -
TGCAGTGCTAGAGATCACGTACAGTCGAACACTGAAGCTTTCTTT CSARDHVQSNTEAFF TRBJ1-1 TRBV20-1 - 15 -
TGCGCCAGCAGCCCTAGGATCGGGACGGGCCCCTACGAGCAGTACTTC CASSPRIGTGPYEQYF TRBJ2-7 TRBV4-1 - 16 -
TGCGCCAGCAGCTTGGGACAGACCGCGAGGCTATTACAAGAGACCCAGTACTTC CASSLGQTARLLQETQYF TRBJ2-5 TRBV5-1 many 18 -
TGCGCCAGCAGCCAGAGCGGGGCGACAGGGACGTACGAGCAGTACTTC CASSQSGATGTYEQYF TRBJ2-7 TRBV4-1 few 16 -
TGCAGTGCGGACCTCGGGACAACAGATACGCAGTATTTT CSADLGTTDTQYF TRBJ2-3 TRBV20-1 - 13 -
TGCGCCAGCAGCTTCGGGACTAAGAACACCGGGGAGCTGTTTTTT CASSFGTKNTGELFF TRBJ2-2 TRBV5-1 few 15 TRBD2
TGTGCCAGCAGCTTAGCGGGGCAGCGGGGGCCCCAAGAGACCCAGTACTTC CASSLAGQRGPQETQYF TRBJ2-5 TRBV7-3 - 17 TRBD2
TGCGCCAACAGCCCTTTAGCGGGGGGGCTAGTACTTGAGCAGTTCTTC CANSPLAGGLVLEQFF TRBJ2-1 TRBV4-1 - 16 TRBD2
TGTGCCAGCAGCCAATACCCGGACAGGGTGAATGAGCAGTTCTTC CASSQYPDRVNEQFF TRBJ2-1 TRBV11-2 - 15 TRBD1
TGTGCCAGCAGCCCTGAGGGGGGAGCTAATGAAAAACTGTTTTTT CASSPEGGANEKLFF TRBJ1-4 TRBV12-3/TRBV12-4 once 15 -
TGCAGTGCTAAGGGACTAGCGGGGTTTGTTACCTACGAGCAGTACTTC CSAKGLAGFVTYEQYF TRBJ2-7 TRBV20-1 few 16 TRBD2
TGCAGTGCTGACAGGGGCGGCAATCAGCCCCAGCATTTT CSADRGGNQPQHF TRBJ1-5 TRBV20-1 few 13 TRBD1
TGTGCCAGCAAAGGGACAGGGCCGGGCTACACCTTC CASKGTGPGYTF TRBJ1-2 TRBV12-3/TRBV12-4 few 12 TRBD1
TGTGCCAGCAGTTCCGAGGGGGCCCCCACAGATACGCAGTATTTT CASSSEGAPTDTQYF TRBJ2-3 TRBV12-3/TRBV12-4 many 15 TRBD1
TGTGCCAGCACCCTAAGCGGGGGATCCTACGGGCAGTACTTC CASTLSGGSYGQYF TRBJ2-7 TRBV7-6 - 14 TRBD2
TGCGCCAGCAGCCGGAGAGCGGGGGGACTTCGTACCTACGAGCAGTACTTC CASSRRAGGLRTYEQYF TRBJ2-7 TRBV4-1 many 17 TRBD2
TGTGCCATCAGTCCGACAGGGGACCATCAGCCCCAGCATTTT CAISPTGDHQPQHF TRBJ1-5 TRBV10-3 many 14 TRBD1
TGTGCCAGCAGTTACTCGAGGCTAGCGGGGGCCTCAAGCTCCTACGAGCAGTACTTC CASSYSRLAGASSSYEQYF TRBJ2-7 TRBV6-2/TRBV6-3 - 19 TRBD2
TGTGCCAGCACCAACCGAACACCGCTCCAAAGAGCTTTCTTT CASTNRTPLQRAFF TRBJ1-1 TRBV28 - 14 -
TGCAGTGCTGGTACTATCGGCAATCAGCCCCAGCATTTT CSAGTIGNQPQHF TRBJ1-5 TRBV20-1 - 13 -
TGTGCCAGCAGCTTACGACTTGCGACTAGCGGGGGGCGTAGCTCCTACAATGAGCAGTTCTTC CASSLRLATSGGRSSYNEQFF TRBJ2-1 TRBV11-2 few 21 TRBD2
TGCAGCGTTGAAAATAAGTGGGACAGGGCGGGGTCCGGCTACACCTTC CSVENKWDRAGSGYTF TRBJ1-2 TRBV29-1 few 16 TRBD1
TGTGCCTGGAGTGCCGGGTTGGGGGAGACCCAGTACTTC CAWSAGLGETQYF TRBJ2-5 TRBV30 once 13 -
TGTACCAGCAGCGTTGACAGGGGGCTAGGAGAGCAGTACTTC CTSSVDRGLGEQYF TRBJ2-4 TRBV7-6 - 14 TRBD1
TGCAGTGCGATCCCTGCGTGTACGGAGCAGTTCTTC CSAIPACTEQFF TRBJ2-1 TRBV20-1 - 12 -
TGTGCCAGTAGTGGAGACAGTTCGTATCAGCCCCAGCATTTT CASSGDSSYQPQHF TRBJ1-5 TRBV19 - 14 -